The 11 T cell receptor beta chains presented below share a single source sample, sequenced in a study of cytomegalovirus exposure and HLA in healthy donors (dated by TCRdb to 2017 to 2019). Libraries were prepared through the immunoSEQ multiplex PCR assay. For the multiplex PCR, a mixture combining 60 forward primers for TCR Vbeta segments and 13 reverse primers for TCR Jbeta segments was used. TCRdb provides this immuneACCESS table in a form limited to in-frame rearrangements. Some clones are lacking; in checked studies, under half of them reflect an unresolved V gene, and why the rest are absent is not known. The sample profile shows 55,000 to 75,000 clones; 65% to 80% of them were found once. Around a sixth of the sample belongs to the ten largest clones. Sequenced: PBMCs. All receptors derive from a man between 40 and 49 years old in good health and CMV-seropositive.

The CDR3 nucleotides read TGCGCCAGCAGCCTACCGTCCTACGAGCAGTACTTC. It is translated as CASSLPSYEQYF. The chain combines TRBV5-1 with TRBJ2-7, with unresolved D. V lost 4 bases, J lost 1 base, and 6 bases lay in between. Germline CDR1 is SGHRS and CDR2 is YFSETQ. CDR3 length equals 12 residues. Combining the CDR3 with reference TRBV5-1 and TRBJ2-7 gives the whole variable domain KAGVTQTPRYLIKTRGQQVTLSCSPISGHRSVSWYQQTPGQGLQFLFEYFSETQRNKGNFPGRFSGRQFSNSRSEMNVSTLELGDSALYLCASSLPSYEQYFGPGTRLTVT.

V usage is TRBV6-1 and J usage is TRBJ2-3; D is undetermined. CDR3 length equals 15 residues. V dropped 7 bases and J dropped 0 bases, with 14 bases sitting between them. From germline, CDR1 is MNHNS and CDR2 SASEGT. CDR3 in amino acids: CASTERPTSTDTQYF. The DNA for the CDR3 is TGTGCCAGCACCGAAAGACCGACTAGCACAGATACGCAGTATTTT.

J is TRBJ1-4 and V is TRBV2; possible D gene TRBD1, 6 bases. Germline-derived CDR1 and CDR2 are SNHLY and FYNNEI. Trimming took off 3 bases at V and 8 bases at J, with 7 bases between the two ends. CDR3 length equals 12 residues. CDR3 loop: CASSDRGEKLFF. The DNA for the CDR3 is TGTGCCAGCAGTGACAGGGGCGAAAAACTGTTTTTT.

V usage is TRBV6-6 and J usage is TRBJ2-5; 7 bases align to TRBD1. Germline trimming cut 9 bases from V and 0 bases from J; bases unmatched to any gene: 10. The length of the CDR3 is 15 residues. Germline V gene data show CDR1 as MNHNY and CDR2 as SVGAGI (reference sequence). This CDR3 reads CASGSDRTYQETQYF. CDR3 bases: TGTGCCAGTGGATCGGACAGGACGTACCAAGAGACCCAGTACTTC.

The gene calls are TRBV19 and TRBJ2-5, with TRBD2 as a possible D gene (7 bases). V lost 3 bases to trimming and J lost 5 bases, with 16 bases between them. The CDR3 length is 15 residues. Germline CDR1 reads LNHDA; CDR2 reads SQIVND (reference sequence). The CDR3 DNA is TGTGCCAGTAGTATGACTGGCGGGGGCCTGGAGACCCAGTACTTC. Residues: CASSMTGGGLETQYF.

The genes are TRBV9 and TRBJ2-6; weak D call: TRBD1 (6 bases). The CDR3 spans 17 residues. With 0 bases removed from V and 1 base from J, the gap between germline ends came to 11 bases. From germline, CDR1 is SGDLS and CDR2 YYNGEE. Here the CDR3 DNA reads TGTGCCAGCAGCGTAGGTAAAGGGGGATCTGGGGCCAACGTCCTGACTTTC. It specifies CASSVGKGGSGANVLTF.

With respect to this clone: One end of the junction does not line up with germline, which may come from a read error. This sample includes further DNA sequences coding for the same CDR3. This sequence joins TRBV5-1 and TRBJ2-1; 7 bases are shared with TRBD1. In germline, CDR1 is SGHRS, CDR2 YFSETQ. The CDR3 loop spans 14 amino acids. As DNA, the CDR3 is TGCGCCAGCAGCTCGGACAGGTCCAACAACGAGCAGTTCTTC. Translation gives CASSSDRSNNEQFF. The full variable domain, completed using reference TRBV5-1 and TRBJ2-1, is KAGVTQTPRYLIKTRGQQVTLSCSPISGHRSVSWYQQTPGQGLQFLFEYFSETQRNKGNFPGRFSGRQFSNSRSEMNVSTLELGDSALYLCASSSDRSNNEQFFGPGTRLTVL.

This clone has a single count. V and J are TRBV14 and TRBJ2-3; weak D call: TRBD2 (6 bases). The germline gives CDR1 SGHDN, CDR2 FVKESK. The V and J ends lost 4 bases and 0 bases respectively, with 17 bases between them. CDR3 length: 17 amino acids. The CDR3 spells CASSPLEAGTSTDTQYF. The CDR3, as DNA: TGTGCCAGCAGCCCTCTGGAGGCAGGGACTAGCACAGATACGCAGTATTTT.

This clone has at least ten counts. The CDR3 sequence is CASSLTGTGGPTNEKLFF. The CDR3 DNA is TGTGCCAGCAGCCTTACCGGGACAGGGGGCCCCACTAATGAAAAACTGTTTTTT. The chain couples TRBV4-2 to TRBJ1-4, with 12 bases fitting TRBD1. CDR1 is LGHNA, CDR2 YNFKEQ, per germline. V shed 4 bases, J shed 2 bases, and the junction held 8 bases outside the gene matches. This CDR3 region has 18 residues.

The J gene is TRBJ2-3, the V gene TRBV25-1; TRBD2 aligns across 9 bases. Germline assignment: CDR1 MGHDK and CDR2 SYGVNS. The CDR3 sequence is 16 residues long. Unmatched junction bases numbered 6, after V lost 2 bases and J lost 3 bases. The CDR3 is CASSEGGSGRTDTQYF. Written as DNA, the CDR3 is TGTGCCAGCAGTGAAGGGGGCAGCGGGAGGACAGATACGCAGTATTTT. Together with reference TRBV25-1 and TRBJ2-3, the CDR3 gives the full variable domain: EADIYQTPRYLVIGTGKKITLECSQTMGHDKMYWYQQDPGMELHLIHYSYGVNSTEKGDLSSESTVSRIRTEHFPLTLESARPSHTSQYLCASSEGGSGRTDTQYFGPGTRLTVL.

This rearrangement joins TRBV19 to TRBJ1-5; tentatively, D is TRBD1 (5 bases). There are 15 residues in the CDR3. Germline V CDR1 and CDR2: LNHDA, SQIVND (reference sequence). Trimming pared 6 bases from V and 3 bases from J, leaving 15 bases between. The CDR3 DNA follows: TGTGCCAGTAGCCACCGACAGTTTAACAATCAGCCCCAGCATTTT. It encodes CASSHRQFNNQPQHF. The full variable domain, its missing parts supplied by reference TRBV19 and TRBJ1-5, is DGGITQSPKYLFRKEGQNVTLSCEQNLNHDAMYWYRQDPGQGLRLIYYSQIVNDFQKGDIAEGYSVSREKKESFPLTVTSAQKNPTAFYLCASSHRQFNNQPQHFGDGTRLSIL.